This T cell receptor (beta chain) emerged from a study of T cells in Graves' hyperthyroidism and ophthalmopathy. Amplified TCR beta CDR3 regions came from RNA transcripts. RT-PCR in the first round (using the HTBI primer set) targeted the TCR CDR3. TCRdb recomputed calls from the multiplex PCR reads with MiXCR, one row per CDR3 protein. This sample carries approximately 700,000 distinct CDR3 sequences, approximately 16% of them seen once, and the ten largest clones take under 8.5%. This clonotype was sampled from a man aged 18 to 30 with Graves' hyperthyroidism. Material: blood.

DNA for the CDR3: TGTGCCACCAGCAGAGACCGACAGCGGGACTATGGCTACACCTTC. Its translation is CATSRDRQRDYGYTF. This chain links TRBV15 with TRBJ1-2; D might be TRBD1 (5 bases). Germline values: CDR1 LNHNV, CDR2 YYDKDF (reference sequence). V shed 0 bases and J shed 3 bases, with 11 bases lying between them. The CDR3 runs to 15 residues.